These 8 T cell receptor beta chains came from one sample sequenced in a study of T cell repertoires in cytomegalovirus infection. MiXCR, run by TCRdb on the reads, gives a single entry per CDR3 protein. Among over 250,000 distinct CDR3 sequences listed, around 20% were seen once. Antigen specificity for these receptors is unknown. This specimen was cultured PBMCs, taken from culture after CMV antigen stimulation. These TCRs come from a human donor in good health (CMV status not recorded). Some clones in this sample may be carry-over from other donors' samples.

This clonotype was seen only a few times. The chain is built from TRBV19 and TRBJ2-2; a possible D gene is TRBD2 (6 bases). The V gene lost 3 bases and the J gene lost 5 bases, with 13 bases spanning the gap. There are 15 residues in the CDR3. CDR1 is LNHDA, CDR2 SQIVND, per germline (reference sequence). In DNA form, the CDR3 reads TGTGCCAGTAGTATGTTGGCGGGAAAGACCGGGGAGCTGTTTTTT. This sequence encodes CASSMLAGKTGELFF.

This chain links TRBV30 with TRBJ2-1, with D possibly matching TRBD2 (6 bases). Germline loops: CDR1 GTSNPN, CDR2 SVGIG (reference sequence). The CDR3 sequence is 16 residues long. V was shortened by 4 bases and J by 4 bases, with 20 bases between the two germline ends. CDR3 loop: CAWTRPGRVAYNEQFF. In DNA, the CDR3 is TGTGCCTGGACCCGTCCCGGGAGAGTGGCTTACAATGAGCAGTTCTTC.

The chain uses TRBV6-5 and TRBJ1-2; D remains unclear. The germline V and J ends were trimmed by 7 bases and 5 bases, with 8 bases remaining between them. Germline CDR1 MNHEY, CDR2 SVGAGI. The length of the CDR3 is 11 residues. The CDR3 region is CASISYYGYTF. The CDR3 coding sequence is TGTGCCAGCATAAGTTATTATGGCTACACCTTC.

A word on this clonotype: Given a much more abundant clone one base away, this may be a read error. This rearrangement joins TRBV9 to TRBJ2-1; D gene uncertain. The ends were cut back, 4 bases at V and 8 bases at J, with 7 bases in the middle. CDR1 and CDR2 from the germline V gene are SGDLS and YYNGEE. The CDR3 is 11 amino acids. In nucleotides, the CDR3 is TGTGCCAGCAGCCCCTCCCATGAGCAGTTCTTC. Amino acid sequence: CASSPSHEQFF. Full variable domain (missing parts from reference TRBV9 and TRBJ2-1): DSGVTQTPKHLITATGQRVTLRCSPRSGDLSVYWYQQSLDQGLQFLIQYYNGEERAKGNILERFSAQQFPDLHSELNLSSLELGDSALYFCASSPSHEQFFGPGTRLTVL.

The chain uses TRBV9 and TRBJ2-1; 8 positions match TRBD2. The V gene end was trimmed by 4 bases and the J gene end by 8 bases; junction bases not matched to a gene: 11. Per germline, CDR1 SGDLS and CDR2 YYNGEE. CDR3 length: 15 amino acids. The CDR3 loop reads CASSTRLAQGYEQFF. In nucleotides, the CDR3 is TGTGCCAGCAGCACCCGACTAGCGCAAGGGTATGAGCAGTTCTTC.

This clonotype has at least ten counts. The chain couples TRBV7-2 to TRBJ2-5; D is uncertain. The germline gives CDR1 SGHTA, CDR2 FQGNSA. This CDR3 contains 14 residues. With 1 base removed from V and 5 bases from J, the gap between germline ends came to 11 bases. The CDR3: CASSLDTLRETQYF. In DNA, the CDR3 is TGTGCCAGCAGCTTAGACACCCTCAGGGAGACCCAGTACTTC.

This clonotype was found many times. V and J are TRBV7-9 and TRBJ1-4, with a weak D call TRBD1 (5 bases). The CDR3 is 11 residues long. The V end lost 0 bases, the J end lost 12 bases, and 5 bases lay between the germline ends. Germline CDR1 and CDR2: SEHNR and FQNEAQ (reference sequence). The CDR3 sequence is CASSLAGQLFF. The CDR3 bases are TGTGCCAGCAGCTTAGCGGGACAACTGTTTTTT.

The genes are TRBV12-3 or TRBV12-4 and TRBJ1-5; unclear D gene. V lost 5 bases, J lost 6 bases, and 11 bases lay in between. The CDR3 totals 13 residues. Written as DNA, the CDR3 is TGTGCCAGCAGTCAGACTTGGGGTCAGCCCCAGCATTTT. As protein: CASSQTWGQPQHF.